The 2 T cell receptor beta chains presented below share a single source sample, sequenced in a study of blood T cell repertoires in COVID-19. Sequencing used immunoSEQ multiplex PCR; TCRdb keeps in-frame clones, though not all of them. The data contain about 220,000 clones, 84% of them seen just once; the ten biggest clones take up less than 20%. Sequenced input: peripheral blood. Source of these receptors: a man aged 30-40 years with active or convalescent COVID-19.

The chain is built from TRBV11-3 and TRBJ2-2; 10 bases map to TRBD2. The CDR3 is made up of 15 amino acids. V shed 5 bases and J 5 bases; nucleotides not matched to a gene: 5. The germline V gene encodes CDR1 SGHNT and CDR2 YENEEA. The CDR3 nucleotides read TGTGCCAGCAGCCCTAGCGGGAGAAGGACCGGGGAGCTGTTTTTT. As protein: CASSPSGRRTGELFF. Full variable domain (missing parts from reference TRBV11-3 and TRBJ2-2): EAGVVQSPRYKIIEKKQPVAFWCNPISGHNTLYWYLQNLGQGPELLIRYENEEAVDDSQLPKDRFSAERLKGVDSTLKIQPAELGDSAVYLCASSPSGRRTGELFFGEGSRLTVL.

V and J are TRBV5-6 and TRBJ2-3; 7 bases are shared with TRBD1. Looked up from germline, CDR1 is SGHDT and CDR2 is YYEEEE. The CDR3 totals 15 residues. The trim removed 0 bases at V and 2 bases at J, leaving 3 bases unmatched. The CDR3 nucleotides read TGTGCCAGCAGCTTGGACAGGGGAACCACAGATACGCAGTATTTT. Protein sequence: CASSLDRGTTDTQYF.